This is a list of T cell receptor beta chains from one sample in a study of T cell repertoires and HLA-DP antigens. Method: immunoSEQ multiplex PCR; TCRdb's copy keeps in-frame clones and lacks some. Of around 90,000 clones listed, 86% are singletons. The antigens of these receptors remain unknown. What was sequenced was CD4+ T cells from PBMCs. Every receptor here comes from a man between 50 and 59 years old in good health and CMV-seronegative. Each CDR3 is given with its conserved first and last residue. A D gene is named only where the DNA matches it firmly. Only part of the rows carry a size: once, few, many, or a class if the clone is expanded.

clone size: -
D gene: -
V gene: TRBV15
J gene: TRBJ2-7
CDR3 protein: CATSRDRFLNF
CDR3 DNA: TGTGCCACCAGCAGAGATCGATTCCTGAACTTC

clone size: once
D gene: -
V gene: TRBV7-2
J gene: TRBJ2-5
CDR3 protein: CASSSRETQYF
CDR3 DNA: TGTGCCAGCAGCTCCCGAGAGACCCAGTACTTC

clone size: -
D gene: -
V gene: TRBV5-1
J gene: TRBJ2-1
CDR3 protein: CASSLVQGSGNEQFF
CDR3 DNA: TGCGCCAGCAGCTTGGTGCAGGGTAGTGGCAATGAGCAGTTCTTC

clone size: -
D gene: -
V gene: TRBV7-9
J gene: TRBJ2-1
CDR3 protein: CASSTQDWQFF
CDR3 DNA: TGTGCCAGCAGCACACAAGATTGGCAGTTCTTC

clone size: -
D gene: TRBD1
V gene: TRBV15
J gene: TRBJ2-1
CDR3 protein: CATRPMTGRNEQFF
CDR3 DNA: TGTGCCACCAGGCCGATGACAGGGCGAAATGAGCAGTTCTTC

clone size: -
D gene: -
V gene: TRBV5-8
J gene: TRBJ2-3
CDR3 protein: CASSLSVRNTDTQYF
CDR3 DNA: TGTGCCAGCAGCTTAAGTGTCAGAAACACAGATACGCAGTATTTT

clone size: -
D gene: -
V gene: TRBV5-4
J gene: TRBJ2-5
CDR3 protein: CASSLQGPETQYF
CDR3 DNA: TGTGCCAGCAGCCTTCAGGGCCCAGAGACCCAGTACTTC

clone size: -
D gene: -
V gene: TRBV7-3
J gene: TRBJ2-1
CDR3 protein: CASSLGSPDEQFF
CDR3 DNA: TGTGCCAGCAGCTTAGGGTCGCCCGATGAGCAGTTCTTC

clone size: -
D gene: TRBD2
V gene: TRBV7-3
J gene: TRBJ2-2
CDR3 protein: CASSWERGTTNTGELFF
CDR3 DNA: TGTGCCAGCAGCTGGGAGCGGGGGACCACGAACACCGGGGAGCTGTTTTTT

clone size: -
D gene: TRBD2
V gene: TRBV4-3
J gene: TRBJ2-1
CDR3 protein: CASSQDGLAGGDEQFF
CDR3 DNA: TGCGCCAGCAGCCAAGATGGACTAGCGGGAGGCGATGAGCAGTTCTTC

clone size: -
D gene: -
V gene: TRBV6-1
J gene: TRBJ1-5
CDR3 protein: CASSEQGIGNQPQHF
CDR3 DNA: TGTGCCAGCAGTGAACAGGGGATTGGCAATCAGCCCCAGCATTTT

clone size: -
D gene: -
V gene: TRBV7-3
J gene: TRBJ2-2
CDR3 protein: CASSLTGTGELFF
CDR3 DNA: TGTGCCAGCAGCTTAACCGGAACCGGGGAGCTGTTTTTT

clone size: -
D gene: TRBD1
V gene: TRBV6-5
J gene: TRBJ2-7
CDR3 protein: CATRTGGEQYF
CDR3 DNA: TGTGCCACCAGGACAGGGGGCGAGCAGTACTTC

clone size: -
D gene: -
V gene: TRBV7-2
J gene: TRBJ2-2
CDR3 protein: CASSLARVGELFF
CDR3 DNA: TGTGCCAGCAGCTTAGCACGGGTCGGGGAGCTGTTTTTT

clone size: -
D gene: TRBD1
V gene: TRBV7-8
J gene: TRBJ2-5
CDR3 protein: CASSFGTGGWETQYF
CDR3 DNA: TGTGCCAGCAGCTTTGGGACAGGGGGCTGGGAGACCCAGTACTTC

clone size: -
D gene: -
V gene: TRBV30
J gene: TRBJ1-3
CDR3 protein: CAWSVGGGTDTIYF
CDR3 DNA: TGTGCCTGGAGTGTAGGGGGGGGTACGGACACCATATATTTT

clone size: -
D gene: -
V gene: TRBV11-2
J gene: TRBJ1-1
CDR3 protein: CASRNTQGWDTEAFF
CDR3 DNA: TGTGCCAGCAGAAATACACAGGGTTGGGACACTGAAGCTTTCTTT

clone size: -
D gene: -
V gene: TRBV28
J gene: TRBJ2-3
CDR3 protein: CAGGGNSGRADTQYF
CDR3 DNA: TGTGCCGGTGGGGGGAATAGCGGTCGTGCAGATACGCAGTATTTT

clone size: -
D gene: TRBD1
V gene: TRBV27
J gene: TRBJ1-6
CDR3 protein: CASSPEPTGGRRYNSPLHF
CDR3 DNA: TGTGCCAGCAGTCCAGAACCCACAGGGGGCAGAAGGTATAATTCACCCCTCCACTTT

clone size: -
D gene: -
V gene: TRBV25-1
J gene: TRBJ2-1
CDR3 protein: CASSAYNEQFF
CDR3 DNA: TGTGCCAGCAGTGCCTACAATGAGCAGTTCTTC

clone size: -
D gene: TRBD2
V gene: TRBV6-5
J gene: TRBJ2-1
CDR3 protein: CASSSSGGRYNEQFF
CDR3 DNA: TGTGCCAGCAGTTCTAGCGGGGGCCGTTACAATGAGCAGTTCTTC

clone size: -
D gene: -
V gene: TRBV19
J gene: TRBJ2-1
CDR3 protein: CASSIRGSGKSEQFF
CDR3 DNA: TGTGCCAGTAGTATAAGGGGTTCAGGGAAGAGTGAGCAGTTCTTC

clone size: -
D gene: -
V gene: TRBV7-9
J gene: TRBJ1-1
CDR3 protein: CASSIYNMNTEAFF
CDR3 DNA: TGTGCCAGCAGCATCTACAATATGAACACTGAAGCTTTCTTT

clone size: -
D gene: TRBD1
V gene: TRBV7-9
J gene: TRBJ1-4
CDR3 protein: CASSLGTGLGEKLFF
CDR3 DNA: TGTGCCAGCAGCTTAGGGACAGGGTTGGGCGAAAAACTGTTTTTT

clone size: once
D gene: TRBD1
V gene: TRBV10-1
J gene: TRBJ2-3
CDR3 protein: CASGQGGTDTQYF
CDR3 DNA: TGCGCCAGCGGACAGGGAGGCACAGATACGCAGTATTTT

clone size: -
D gene: TRBD2
V gene: TRBV28
J gene: TRBJ2-5
CDR3 protein: CASTVAGGGETQYF
CDR3 DNA: TGTGCCAGCACCGTAGCGGGAGGCGGAGAGACCCAGTACTTC

clone size: -
D gene: -
V gene: TRBV18
J gene: TRBJ1-3
CDR3 protein: CASSPGGGRVGNTIYF
CDR3 DNA: TGTGCCAGCTCACCCGGCGGGGGCAGGGTCGGAAACACCATATATTTT

clone size: -
D gene: -
V gene: TRBV7-7
J gene: TRBJ2-7
CDR3 protein: CASSLSGLSSEQYF
CDR3 DNA: TGTGCTAGCAGCTTAAGTGGATTGTCGTCCGAGCAGTACTTC

clone size: -
D gene: -
V gene: TRBV7-2
J gene: TRBJ2-2
CDR3 protein: CASSLVFLTGELFF
CDR3 DNA: TGTGCCAGCAGCTTAGTTTTCTTAACCGGGGAGCTGTTTTTT

clone size: -
D gene: TRBD1
V gene: TRBV7-9
J gene: TRBJ1-6
CDR3 protein: CASRTGDSPLHF
CDR3 DNA: TGTGCCAGCAGAACAGGGGATTCACCCCTCCACTTT

clone size: -
D gene: -
V gene: TRBV4-1
J gene: TRBJ2-5
CDR3 protein: CASSQAGGSTQETQYF
CDR3 DNA: TGCGCCAGCAGCCAAGCCGGTGGGTCGACTCAAGAGACCCAGTACTTC

clone size: -
D gene: TRBD1
V gene: TRBV4-3
J gene: TRBJ1-2
CDR3 protein: CASSQMMGQGNYGYTF
CDR3 DNA: TGCGCCAGCAGCCAAATGATGGGACAGGGTAACTATGGCTACACCTTC

clone size: -
D gene: TRBD2
V gene: TRBV5-1
J gene: TRBJ2-3
CDR3 protein: CASSSLAGGSTDTQYF
CDR3 DNA: TGCGCCAGCAGCTCACTAGCGGGGGGTAGCACAGATACGCAGTATTTT